This TCR beta chain was sequenced during a study of blood T cells in healthy people across ages. Whole-study findings and limits: Naive CD4+ cells and diversity were both higher in long-lived donors than in aged donors.

To note about this clonotype: Its antigen is not known.

This CDR3 is 12 amino acids long. The germline V gene has CDR1 SGHTA and CDR2 FQGNSA. V was pared by 3 bases and J by 5 bases, with 7 bases between. The second PCR ran roughly 7 to 12 cycles with a sample-barcoded 5' primer and J-beta primers. TCRdb re-derived calls from the 5' RACE reads in MiXCR, one entry per CDR3 protein. The table includes 450,000 to 700,000 distinct CDR3 sequences, 25% to 30% detected once. The specimen sequenced was blood. The chain recombines TRBV7-2 with TRBJ1-1; D gene unclear. The receptor was derived from a woman in her 70s in good health. In nucleotides, the CDR3 is TGTGCCAGCAGCTTTATGAGGACTGAAGCTTTCTTT. Its protein is CASSFMRTEAFF.